One TCR beta chain is described in this entry. This entry belongs to a study of blood T cell repertoires in COVID-19. The table came from immunoSEQ multiplex PCR; TCRdb's copy has only in-frame clones and leaves some out. The data hold approximately 36,000 clones, with around 84% observed a single time. The CDR3 totals 15 residues. From germline, CDR1 is SGHVS and CDR2 FQNEAQ. The J segment lost 10 bases and the V segment lost 5 bases, leaving 11 bases of the junction unmatched. This chain joins TRBV7-8 and TRBJ1-4; 9 nucleotides agree with TRBD1. Sample: peripheral blood. The TCR originated in a man aged 60-69 years with COVID-19, enrolled during active disease. The CDR3 loop reads CASSPGTGWDVKLFF. CDR3 in DNA: TGTGCCAGCAGCCCGGGGACAGGGTGGGATGTAAAACTGTTTTTT. The full variable domain, completed using reference TRBV7-8 and TRBJ1-4, is GAGVSQSPRYKVAKRGQDVALRCDPISGHVSLFWYQQALGQGPEFLTYFQNEAQLDKSGLPSDRFFAERPEGSVSTLKIQRTQQEDSAVYLCASSPGTGWDVKLFFGSGTQLSVL.